The rows below give T cell receptor beta chains drawn from one sample of a study of blood T cell repertoires in COVID-19. The table came from immunoSEQ multiplex PCR; TCRdb's copy has only in-frame clones and leaves some out. The sample shows 250,000 to 300,000 clones, approximately 85% of them seen only once. The sample taken for sequencing was peripheral blood. The receptors derive from a woman between 70 and 85 years old with acute or convalescent COVID-19. Each CDR3 is given with its conserved first and last residue. Fields, in order: clone size, D gene, J gene, V gene, CDR3 protein, CDR3 DNA. The D gene is left open where the match is weak. Only part of the rows carry a size: once, few, many, or a class if the clone is expanded.

>-|TRBD1|TRBJ2-7|TRBV5-1
CASSSANRGNYEQYF
TGCGCCAGCAGCTCGGCCAACAGGGGGAACTACGAGCAGTACTTC
>-|-|TRBJ1-1|TRBV5-1
CASRLSGVTEAFF
TGCGCCAGCAGGTTGTCAGGGGTCACTGAAGCTTTCTTT
>-|-|TRBJ1-5|TRBV6-5
CASCRESNQPQHF
TGTGCCAGCTGCAGGGAAAGCAATCAGCCCCAGCATTTT
>-|-|TRBJ1-6|TRBV6-2/TRBV6-3
CASSYQESSPLHF
TGTGCCAGCAGTTACCAGGAAAGTTCACCCCTCCACTTT
>-|-|TRBJ1-3|TRBV3-1/TRBV3-2
CASSLKGQRTTIYF
TGTGCCAGCAGCCTTAAGGGGCAGCGCACCACCATATATTTT
>-|-|TRBJ1-1|TRBV14
CASSQLRTGDEAFF
TGTGCCAGCAGCCAGTTACGGACTGGGGATGAAGCTTTCTTT
>-|TRBD1|TRBJ1-5|TRBV5-1
CASSSGTGVNQPQHF
TGCGCCAGCAGCTCCGGGACAGGGGTCAATCAGCCCCAGCATTTT
>-|-|TRBJ1-5|TRBV5-5
CASSRGGGQPQHF
TGTGCCAGCAGCAGAGGGGGTGGGCAGCCCCAGCATTTT
>-|TRBD1|TRBJ1-1|TRBV19
CASSTHRGRNTEAFF
TGTGCCAGTAGTACTCACAGGGGGCGGAACACTGAAGCTTTCTTT
>-|TRBD1|TRBJ1-6|TRBV6-2/TRBV6-3
CASSYPGQGISPLHF
TGTGCCAGCAGTTACCCGGGACAGGGTATTTCACCCCTCCACTTT
>-|-|TRBJ1-5|TRBV18
CASSPPGAASNQPQHF
TGTGCCAGCTCACCACCGGGGGCGGCTAGCAATCAGCCCCAGCATTTT
>-|TRBD2|TRBJ2-2|TRBV4-2
CASSQASGDWNTGELFF
TGTGCCAGCAGCCAAGCTAGCGGGGATTGGAACACCGGGGAGCTGTTTTTT
>-|TRBD2|TRBJ2-2|TRBV11-2
CASSRPWREPNTGELFF
TGTGCCAGCAGCCGCCCTTGGCGGGAGCCCAACACCGGGGAGCTGTTTTTT
>-|TRBD1|TRBJ2-5|TRBV4-1
CASSRTGVAETQYF
TGCGCCAGCAGCCGGACAGGGGTTGCAGAGACCCAGTACTTC
>-|-|TRBJ1-2|TRBV7-8
CASSPGERGYTF
TGTGCCAGCAGCCCGGGGGAACGGGGCTACACCTTC
>-|-|TRBJ2-1|TRBV7-2
CASSVGGPYNEQFF
TGTGCCAGCAGCGTTGGAGGGCCGTACAATGAGCAGTTCTTC
>-|TRBD1|TRBJ1-2|TRBV11-2
CASSLVFQGARGYTF
TGTGCCAGCAGCTTAGTTTTCCAGGGGGCGCGTGGCTACACCTTC
>-|-|TRBJ2-3|TRBV5-1
CASSLVRQTEGSRPDTQYF
TGCGCCAGCAGCTTGGTGAGGCAGACCGAAGGTTCTAGACCAGATACGCAGTATTTT
>few|-|TRBJ2-3|TRBV15
CATSRGSGMGADTQYF
TGTGCCACCAGCAGAGGTTCGGGTATGGGTGCAGATACGCAGTATTTT
>-|TRBD1|TRBJ1-4|TRBV6-5
CASSGQGEDEKLFF
TGTGCCAGCAGCGGACAGGGGGAGGATGAAAAACTGTTTTTT
>-|-|TRBJ2-2|TRBV7-2
CASSLGLITGGELFF
TGTGCCAGCAGCTTAGGCCTTATCACAGGGGGGGAGCTGTTTTTT
>-|-|TRBJ2-7|TRBV6-4
CASMASQDYISYEQYF
TGTGCCAGCATGGCCTCGCAGGACTATATCTCCTACGAGCAGTACTTC
>-|TRBD1|TRBJ1-6|TRBV5-1
CASTERTGRNSPLHF
TGCGCCAGCACCGAGAGGACAGGAAGGAATTCACCCCTCCACTTT
>-|-|TRBJ1-5|TRBV20-1
CSASQGTNQPQHF
TGCAGTGCTAGTCAGGGGACAAATCAGCCCCAGCATTTT
>-|TRBD1|TRBJ2-1|TRBV18
CASSPPGQFNEQFF
TGTGCCAGCTCACCACCGGGACAGTTCAATGAGCAGTTCTTC
>-|-|TRBJ1-4|TRBV5-6
CASSAIPGTLGGEKLFF
TGTGCCAGCAGCGCCATACCGGGGACTCTGGGGGGTGAAAAACTGTTTTTT
>-|-|TRBJ1-2|TRBV10-3
CAIGAGEGLSGYTF
TGTGCCATCGGAGCGGGGGAGGGGCTGAGTGGCTACACCTTC
>once|TRBD1|TRBJ1-4|TRBV5-6
CASSFLQGAEEKLFF
TGTGCCAGCAGCTTCCTACAGGGGGCCGAGGAAAAACTGTTTTTT
>-|-|TRBJ2-5|TRBV2
CASSRNRVQETQYF
TGTGCCAGCAGCAGGAACAGGGTCCAAGAGACCCAGTACTTC
>-|-|TRBJ1-1|TRBV2
CASVVDSQLGNTEAFF
TGTGCCAGCGTTGTAGACAGCCAGCTTGGAAACACTGAAGCTTTCTTT
>-|-|TRBJ2-7|TRBV5-1
CASSLDPRGAYEQYF
TGCGCCAGCAGCTTGGACCCCCGGGGTGCCTACGAGCAGTACTTC
>few|-|TRBJ1-2|TRBV3-1/TRBV3-2
CASSQEGAQGYTF
TGTGCCAGCAGCCAAGAGGGGGCTCAGGGCTACACCTTC
>-|TRBD1|TRBJ1-5|TRBV19
CASSMNRGPQPQHF
TGTGCCAGTAGTATGAACAGGGGGCCTCAGCCCCAGCATTTT
>-|-|TRBJ2-2|TRBV2
CASRRGGRATGELFF
TGTGCCAGCAGGAGAGGGGGGAGGGCCACCGGGGAGCTGTTTTTT
>-|-|TRBJ1-1|TRBV4-1
CASSPRDRGFNTEAFF
TGCGCCAGCAGCCCCCGGGACCGGGGGTTCAACACTGAAGCTTTCTTT
>-|-|TRBJ2-5|TRBV14
CASSQNRETQYF
TGTGCCAGCAGCCAAAATCGAGAGACCCAGTACTTC
>once|-|TRBJ1-1|TRBV7-9
CASSRGRGGGTEAFF
TGTGCCAGCAGCCGCGGTAGGGGAGGCGGCACTGAAGCTTTCTTT
>-|-|TRBJ2-1|TRBV24-1
CATSDPNKYEQFF
TGTGCCACCAGTGATCCCAACAAGTATGAGCAGTTCTTC
>many|-|TRBJ1-1|TRBV7-9
CASSQGHSEAFF
TGTGCCAGCAGCCAGGGACACTCTGAAGCTTTCTTT
>-|TRBD1|TRBJ2-7|TRBV5-5
CASSLGQGIEKYEQYF
TGTGCCAGCAGCTTGGGACAGGGAATTGAAAAATACGAGCAGTACTTC
>-|-|TRBJ2-1|TRBV7-3
CASSWGPNNEQFF
TGTGCCAGCAGCTGGGGGCCCAACAATGAGCAGTTCTTC
>once|-|TRBJ2-3|TRBV5-4
CASSLAQGTPDTQYF
TGTGCCAGCAGCTTGGCTCAGGGGACGCCAGATACGCAGTATTTT
>-|TRBD1|TRBJ2-7|TRBV25-1
CASSGTGTGNEQYF
TGTGCCAGCAGTGGGACCGGGACAGGGAACGAGCAGTACTTC
>once|-|TRBJ2-1|TRBV11-2
CASSLVSDYNEQFF
TGTGCCAGCAGCTTAGTAAGCGACTACAATGAGCAGTTCTTC
>once|-|TRBJ2-7|TRBV2
CASNSGAAYEQYF
TGTGCCAGCAACAGCGGTGCCGCCTACGAGCAGTACTTC
>-|-|TRBJ2-7|TRBV19
CASSPRGSSYEQYF
TGTGCCAGTAGTCCTAGGGGTAGCTCCTACGAGCAGTACTTC
>-|-|TRBJ1-2|TRBV6-5
CASKTGTNGYTF
TGTGCCAGCAAAACGGGTACAAATGGCTACACCTTC
>-|TRBD2|TRBJ2-1|TRBV4-2
CASSSLAGGPEQFF
TGTGCCAGCAGCTCATTAGCGGGGGGGCCGGAGCAGTTCTTC
>many|TRBD1|TRBJ2-7|TRBV10-3
CAISKENRGREQYF
TGTGCCATCAGTAAGGAAAACAGGGGCCGCGAGCAGTACTTC
>once|TRBD2|TRBJ2-3|TRBV19
CASSTSSGGFPDTQYF
TGTGCCAGTAGTACGTCTAGCGGGGGCTTCCCAGATACGCAGTATTTT
>-|-|TRBJ1-4|TRBV5-5
CASSFGGSGEKLFF
TGTGCCAGCAGCTTTGGAGGGTCTGGCGAAAAACTGTTTTTT
>few|-|TRBJ1-4|TRBV19
CASSIEDYGGEKLFF
TGTGCCAGTAGTATAGAAGACTACGGAGGTGAAAAACTGTTTTTT
>-|-|TRBJ2-2|TRBV11-3
CASSLSAVLANTGELFF
TGTGCCAGCAGCTTAAGTGCGGTGCTCGCGAACACCGGGGAGCTGTTTTTT